The T cell receptor (beta chain) under discussion was sequenced for a study of identical twins. General study results and limits: For cord blood, abundant beta clonotypes had fewer insertions, unlike memory repertoires, which showed none.

Among all donors, each was a healthy Caucasian. The CDR3 loop spans 11 amino acids. Germline V gene lookup returns CDR1 DFQATT and CDR2 SNEGSKA (reference sequence). The V segment lost 6 bases and the J segment 5 bases; nucleotides outside the gene matches: 1. This clonotype appeared a few times. Its antigen is not identified. TCRdb reprocessed the 5' RACE reads via MiXCR and lists one record per CDR3 protein. The sample shows 700,000 to 950,000 distinct CDR3 sequences, over 9% of them seen only once. This sample was shared with a second study, whose subject was yellow fever vaccine responses in identical twins. As reported in that work: Reports say the vaccine T cell response in twins looked partly convergent and partly personalized.

The sequencing input was PBMCs. The J gene is TRBJ1-2, the V gene TRBV20-1; 9 bases are shared with TRBD1. The receptor was derived from a woman under 30 in good health. CDR3 bases: TGCAGTGCGGGGACAGGGTATGGCTACACCTTC. This translates into CSAGTGYGYTF.